The 31 T cell receptor beta chains below all came from one sample that was sequenced in a study of T cell changes during pregnancy in multiple sclerosis. The protocol was immunoSEQ multiplex PCR, while the TCRdb copy is restricted to in-frame clones and leaves out a portion. The table has some 31,000 clones, 89% seen once. Sample: CD8+ T cells from peripheral blood mononuclear cells, taken in the second trimester of pregnancy. The receptors here all came from a female donor with multiple sclerosis, enrolled in a pregnancy study.

Here the CDR3 reads CASSLGTSGRTDTQYF. The CDR3 DNA follows: TGCGCCAGCAGCTTGGGAACTAGCGGGAGGACAGATACGCAGTATTTT. This chain connects TRBV5-1 to TRBJ2-3; 12 bases match TRBD2. CDR1 and CDR2 (germline): SGHRS, YFSETQ. V gave up 0 bases and J gave up 3 bases; unmatched junction bases: 2. This CDR3 comprises 16 residues.

The chain links TRBV19 to TRBJ2-1; TRBD2 matches at 15 bases. The CDR3 sequence is 14 residues long. Trimming took 10 bases from V and 8 from J; bases not matched to a gene: 6. CDR1 is LNHDA, CDR2 SQIVND, per germline (reference sequence). The CDR3 protein is CATSRTSGRDEQFF. The CDR3, as DNA: TGTGCCACCTCAAGGACTAGCGGGAGGGATGAGCAGTTCTTC.

This clone was found a few times. Other DNA sequences in this specimen translate into the identical CDR3. The chain carries TRBV29-1 and TRBJ1-3; TRBD1 is a possible D gene (6 bases). The germline gives CDR1 SQVTM, CDR2 ANQGSEA. This CDR3 has 15 amino acids. The V end was cut by 1 base, the J end by 3 bases, with 13 bases between. CDR3 sequence (DNA): TGCAGCGTTGAAGCCACAGGGCCGTTTGGAAACACCATATATTTT. This translates into CSVEATGPFGNTIYF.

This chain uses TRBV7-9 with TRBJ1-1; 9 bases match TRBD1. V dropped 4 bases and J dropped 5; count of bases not matched to a gene: 14. Germline assignment: CDR1 SEHNR and CDR2 FQNEAQ (reference sequence). This CDR3 comprises 17 residues. The CDR3 DNA is TGTGCCAGCAGCTCGCTCGGGACAGGGCCCTTAGGTACTGAAGCTTTCTTT. It translates to CASSSLGTGPLGTEAFF.

The V gene is TRBV9, the J gene TRBJ2-6; D is uncertain. Germline CDR1 reads SGDLS; CDR2 reads YYNGEE. There are 15 residues in the CDR3. Trimming stripped 4 bases from V and 3 bases from J, with 11 bases between. The CDR3 here is CASSPGLDGANVLTF. The CDR3 bases are TGTGCCAGCAGCCCCGGTCTAGATGGGGCCAACGTCCTGACTTTC.

The chain uses TRBV7-9 and TRBJ2-1; TRBD2 matches at 12 bases. The V segment lost 7 bases and the J segment 9 bases; nucleotides outside the gene matches: 16. Looked up from germline, CDR1 is SEHNR and CDR2 is FQNEAQ (reference sequence). The CDR3 has 17 amino acids. The CDR3 bases are TGTGCCAGCAACCCAGCCCGACTAGCGGGAGAGCGGGGTGAGCAGTTCTTC. It encodes CASNPARLAGERGEQFF.

In this sample, this clone turned up once. This chain links TRBV4-2 with TRBJ1-6, with D unresolved. Germline V gene lookup returns CDR1 LGHNA and CDR2 YNFKEQ. V lost 1 base and J lost 5, with 15 bases in between. This CDR3 has 17 residues. For the CDR3, the DNA is TGTGCCAGCAGCCAAGGTAGTGAGGGTCTGGATAATTCACCCCTCCACTTT. Translating it yields CASSQGSEGLDNSPLHF.

This chain uses TRBV9 with TRBJ2-3, with 11 bases lining up with TRBD2. Germline V gene sequence: CDR1 SGDLS, CDR2 YYNGEE. The CDR3 is 17 amino acids. Trimming cost V 4 bases and J 6 bases; bases outside gene matches: 13. The CDR3 region is CASSSGTSGPPRDTQYF. The CDR3 DNA reads TGTGCCAGCAGCAGCGGGACTAGCGGACCTCCAAGGGATACGCAGTATTTT.

This sequence joins TRBV5-4 and TRBJ2-1, with D perhaps matching TRBD2 (6 bases). V was clipped by 4 bases and J by 7 bases, with 12 bases between them. CDR1 is SGHNT, CDR2 YYREEE, per germline (reference sequence). The CDR3 covers 13 residues. The CDR3 loop reads CASSMTRGNEQFF. The CDR3 DNA follows: TGTGCCAGCAGCATGACTAGAGGAAATGAGCAGTTCTTC. Complete variable domain (other parts from reference TRBV5-4 and TRBJ2-1): ETGVTQSPTHLIKTRGQQVTLRCSSQSGHNTVSWYQQALGQGPQFIFQYYREEENGRGNFPPRFSGLQFPNYSSELNVNALELDDSALYLCASSMTRGNEQFFGPGTRLTVL.

V usage is TRBV5-4 and J usage is TRBJ1-5; D uncertain. The CDR3 totals 16 residues. With 3 bases removed from V and 4 bases from J, the gap between germline ends came to 17 bases. Germline values: CDR1 SGHNT, CDR2 YYREEE (reference sequence). DNA of the CDR3: TGTGCCAGCAGCTCTTCCCCCGACGGGGTTAATCAGCCCCAGCATTTT. Protein product: CASSSSPDGVNQPQHF. Full variable domain (missing parts from reference TRBV5-4 and TRBJ1-5): ETGVTQSPTHLIKTRGQQVTLRCSSQSGHNTVSWYQQALGQGPQFIFQYYREEENGRGNFPPRFSGLQFPNYSSELNVNALELDDSALYLCASSSSPDGVNQPQHFGDGTRLSIL.

V and J are TRBV5-6 and TRBJ2-2; 8 bases align to TRBD2. Unmatched junction bases numbered 9, after V lost 4 bases and J lost 4 bases. Germline values: CDR1 SGHDT, CDR2 YYEEEE. CDR3 length: 16 amino acids. For the CDR3, the DNA is TGTGCCAGCAGCGTTCCGGGACTAGTGGGCACCGGGGAGCTGTTTTTT. Translation gives CASSVPGLVGTGELFF.

This chain connects TRBV27 to TRBJ2-7; 7 positions agree with TRBD2. Germline loops: CDR1 MNHEY, CDR2 SMNVEV (reference sequence). The CDR3 totals 14 residues. The V gene end was trimmed by 3 bases and the J gene end by 5 bases; junction bases not matched to a gene: 7. CDR3 in DNA: TGTGCCAGCAGTTTTTCCGGGAGGCCCGACGAGCAGTACTTC. It encodes CASSFSGRPDEQYF.

The J gene is TRBJ2-7, the V gene TRBV27; 7 nucleotides agree with TRBD2. In germline, CDR1 is MNHEY, CDR2 SMNVEV (reference sequence). Germline trimming cut 3 bases from V and 2 bases from J; bases unmatched to any gene: 7. The CDR3 length is 15 residues. The CDR3 protein is CASSFSRGGAYEQYF. The CDR3 bases are TGTGCCAGCAGTTTTAGCCGGGGAGGGGCCTACGAGCAGTACTTC.

The V call is TRBV19, the J call TRBJ2-3; 7 positions match TRBD1. Germline V gene sequence: CDR1 LNHDA, CDR2 SQIVND (reference sequence). V was pared by 9 bases and J by 2 bases, with 11 bases of the junction left unmatched. The CDR3 has 15 amino acids. Here the CDR3 reads CASSTDREYTDTQYF. The CDR3 nucleotides read TGTGCCAGCTCGACAGACAGGGAATACACAGATACGCAGTATTTT.

The V call is TRBV5-1, the J call TRBJ2-7; TRBD2 aligns across 7 bases. Germline CDR1 is SGHRS and CDR2 is YFSETQ. CDR3 size: 14 residues. Losses at the gene ends were 4 bases for V and 1 base for J; bases not matched to a gene: 5. This chain's CDR3 is CASSMAGLSYEQYF. CDR3 sequence (DNA): TGCGCCAGCAGCATGGCGGGACTATCCTACGAGCAGTACTTC. The full variable domain, completed using reference TRBV5-1 and TRBJ2-7, is KAGVTQTPRYLIKTRGQQVTLSCSPISGHRSVSWYQQTPGQGLQFLFEYFSETQRNKGNFPGRFSGRQFSNSRSEMNVSTLELGDSALYLCASSMAGLSYEQYFGPGTRLTVT.

This chain uses TRBV27 with TRBJ2-2; TRBD2 matches 9 bases. J was trimmed by 1 base and V by 3 bases; bases with no gene match: 3. This CDR3 contains 16 residues. Germline V gene data show CDR1 as MNHEY and CDR2 as SMNVEV (reference sequence). CDR3 in DNA: TGTGCCAGCAGTTTCTTAGCGGGAGTGAACACCGGGGAGCTGTTTTTT. Protein sequence: CASSFLAGVNTGELFF.

The chain combines TRBV6-1 with TRBJ2-7; TRBD1 matches 8 bases. V lost 4 bases and J lost 4; bases outside the gene matches: 3. This CDR3 is 13 amino acids long. In germline, CDR1 is MNHNS, CDR2 SASEGT. The CDR3 coding sequence is TGTGCCAGCAGTGCCAGACAGGGGTACGAGCAGTACTTC. As protein: CASSARQGYEQYF.

This rearrangement joins TRBV28 to TRBJ2-7; 12 bases map to TRBD2. The CDR3 consists of 14 residues. J was trimmed by 5 bases and V by 3 bases; bases with no gene match: 2. Germline loops: CDR1 MDHEN, CDR2 SYDVKM. The CDR3: CASSLTSGSDEQYF. The CDR3 DNA follows: TGTGCCAGCAGTTTGACTAGCGGGAGCGACGAGCAGTACTTC.

This rearrangement joins TRBV4-1 to TRBJ2-5; the D gene is possibly TRBD1 (7 bases). The CDR3 contains 18 residues. Trimming took 0 bases from V and 2 from J, leaving 19 bases between them. From germline, CDR1 is MGHRA and CDR2 YSYEKL. In nucleotides, the CDR3 is TGCGCCAGCAGCCAAGAAGGGGGAGGAAGACAGGGACAAGAGACCCAGTACTTC. Its protein is CASSQEGGGRQGQETQYF.

V gene TRBV28 combines with J gene TRBJ2-3; tentatively, D is TRBD1 (6 bases). Germline V gene data show CDR1 as MDHEN and CDR2 as SYDVKM. This CDR3 has 14 amino acids. V was cut by 7 bases and J by 5 bases, with 16 bases left in between. CDR3 amino acids: CASKGDGIIDTQYF. The CDR3 DNA sequence: TGTGCCAGCAAGGGGGACGGAATTATAGATACGCAGTATTTT.

This chain links TRBV4-1 with TRBJ2-7, with 10 bases fitting TRBD2. This CDR3 has 15 amino acids. Germline trimming cut 7 bases from V and 3 bases from J; bases unmatched to any gene: 9. Germline V gene lookup returns CDR1 MGHRA and CDR2 YSYEKL. This CDR3 is CASKALAGPDYEQYF. CDR3 nucleotide sequence: TGCGCCAGCAAAGCACTAGCGGGGCCTGACTACGAGCAGTACTTC.

The rearrangement links TRBV5-1 to TRBJ1-1; D remains unclear. CDR3 length: 14 amino acids. V lost 1 base to trimming and J lost 0 bases, with 7 bases between them. CDR1 and CDR2 (germline): SGHRS, YFSETQ. The CDR3: CASSLWAVNTEAFF. Here the CDR3 DNA reads TGCGCCAGCAGCTTGTGGGCCGTGAACACTGAAGCTTTCTTT.

This clone was detected once. The CDR3 here is CASSHELAGTYEQYF. Here the CDR3 DNA reads TGTGCCAGCAGCCACGAACTAGCGGGAACCTACGAGCAGTACTTC. The chain employs TRBV7-9 and TRBJ2-7, with 10 bases identical to TRBD2. There are 15 residues in the CDR3. CDR1 is SEHNR and CDR2 is FQNEAQ in the germline V gene (reference sequence). V lost 5 bases and J lost 2; bases outside the gene matches: 6.

This clone was seen a few times. The V call is TRBV7-8, the J call TRBJ1-1; D is ambiguous. Germline CDR1 reads SGHVS; CDR2 reads FQNEAQ. Between the trimmed V and J ends, which lost 4 bases and 4 bases, there was a span of 4 bases. The length of the CDR3 is 11 residues. In nucleotides, the CDR3 is TGTGCCAGCAGCTCCTTCACTGAAGCTTTCTTT. Its protein is CASSSFTEAFF.

This clone was seen a handful of times. CDR3 sequence reads: CASSLFLAGDTADTQYF. The CDR3 bases are TGTGCCAGCAGTTTATTCCTAGCGGGAGATACCGCAGATACGCAGTATTTT. V and J are TRBV28 and TRBJ2-3, with 10 bases matching TRBD2. J lost 4 bases, V lost 1 base, and 8 bases had no gene match. CDR1 is MDHEN, CDR2 SYDVKM, per germline. The CDR3 is 17 residues long.

This clone was picked up one time. The rearrangement uses TRBV6-4 and TRBJ2-7, with 15 bases aligning to TRBD2. CDR1 MRHNA and CDR2 SNTAGT come from the germline V gene. With 6 bases clipped from V and 2 bases from J, the junction kept 14 bases outside the gene matches. The CDR3 covers 19 residues. CDR3 nucleotides: TGTGCCAGCAGCCACATCCCGGGACTAGCGGGAGGCCTCACCTACGAGCAGTACTTC. Its translation is CASSHIPGLAGGLTYEQYF.

The chain recombines TRBV6-5 with TRBJ2-7, with 7 nucleotides matching TRBD2. V shed 0 bases and J 4 bases; nucleotides not matched to a gene: 9. The CDR3 consists of 16 residues. Germline V CDR1 and CDR2: MNHEY, SVGAGI. The CDR3 sequence is CASSYSKWEGGYEQYF. CDR3 DNA sequence: TGTGCCAGCAGTTACTCGAAGTGGGAGGGAGGGTACGAGCAGTACTTC.

V and J are TRBV15 and TRBJ2-3; D is unresolved. Per germline, CDR1 LNHNV and CDR2 YYDKDF (reference sequence). The CDR3 is 15 amino acids. Between the trimmed V and J ends, which lost 0 bases and 2 bases, there was a span of 9 bases. The CDR3 nucleotides read TGTGCCACCAGCAGAGATTCTGGCAACACAGATACGCAGTATTTT. Its protein is CATSRDSGNTDTQYF.

The chain couples TRBV30 to TRBJ2-1; 8 bases match TRBD1. V was clipped by 8 bases and J by 2 bases; unmatched bases: 2. The CDR3 runs to 12 residues. The germline V gene has CDR1 GTSNPN and CDR2 SVGIG (reference sequence). The CDR3 sequence is CARDRTYNEQFF. CDR3 nucleotide sequence: TGTGCCCGGGACAGGACCTACAATGAGCAGTTCTTC.

V and J are TRBV7-2 and TRBJ2-1, with 9 bases fitting TRBD2. This CDR3 has 18 amino acids. Germline V gives CDR1 SGHTA, CDR2 FQGNSA. V gave up 0 bases and J gave up 2 bases; unmatched junction bases: 8. The CDR3 loop reads CASSLAGRAGGTYNEQFF. The CDR3 region has the DNA TGTGCCAGCAGCTTAGCCGGTCGGGCGGGAGGGACCTACAATGAGCAGTTCTTC.

The V gene is TRBV7-2, the J gene TRBJ2-7; 7 nucleotides align to TRBD2. The J segment lost 1 base and the V segment lost 1 base, leaving 4 bases of the junction unmatched. The CDR3 runs to 15 residues. The germline V gene encodes CDR1 SGHTA and CDR2 FQGNSA. The CDR3 nucleotides read TGTGCCAGCAGCTTAGTTGAGGGAGGGTCCTACGAGCAGTACTTC. The encoded protein is CASSLVEGGSYEQYF.